This T cell receptor beta chain was sequenced in a study of shared clonotypes between healthy human individuals. Study-wide background: Plates per donor: three CD4 naive, three CD4 memory, two CD8 naive, one CD8 memory.

Trimming removed 4 bases from V and 2 bases from J, with 9 bases in between. This CDR3 is 13 amino acids long. The V gene's germline CDR1 is SGHDT and CDR2 YYEEEE. CD45RO negativity and positive selection for CCR7 defined naive CD8 cells, a population that excluded terminally differentiated effector memory CD45RA+ cells. Study-wide findings and caveats: Blood alone was sampled, and tissue repertoires likely differ. Relative to memory subsets, naive subsets generally showed larger estimated richness.

To note about this clone: Antigen: not known.

In the source study's methods: Without quality scores, immunoSEQ junctional reads could not be filtered like full-length reads. The assay was immunoSEQ multiplex PCR, and TCRdb's table has in-frame clones only and misses some. V and J calls and clone size come straight from that table; D and trimming were deduced from the DNA. The table includes about 550,000 clones, roughly 95% detected once. Sequencing input: naive CD8+ T cells sorted from blood. The chain uses TRBV5-6 and TRBJ1-2; D ambiguous. This clonotype was obtained from a woman in her twenties or thirties in good health. The CDR3 loop is CASSIDGNYGYTF. CDR3 coding DNA: TGTGCCAGCAGCATCGACGGAAACTATGGCTACACCTTC.